This T cell receptor (beta chain) was captured in a study of blood T cell repertoires in COVID-19. Germline values: CDR1 MDHEN, CDR2 SYDVKM. Trimming removed 5 bases from V and 2 bases from J; junction bases left unmatched: 6. CDR3 length: 14 amino acids. Authors' analysis steps: Amplification of reference gene primers provided the estimated nucleated cell counts. Sequencing used immunoSEQ multiplex PCR; TCRdb keeps in-frame clones, though not all of them. The V and J calls and clone size were taken over from that table, and D and trimming were inferred from the DNA. This table has about 180,000 clones, 80% to 90% appearing once.

The rearrangement links TRBV28 to TRBJ2-7; 7 bases are shared with TRBD1. Sequences were obtained from peripheral blood. The clonotype comes from a man younger than 30 who had recovered from COVID-19. As DNA, the CDR3 is TGTGCCAGCAGTGCCTCAACAGGGGCCTACGAGCAGTACTTC. Its translation: CASSASTGAYEQYF.